The 30 T cell receptor beta chains below were found in one sample sequenced in a study of cytomegalovirus exposure and HLA in healthy donors. The PCR employed 60 Vbeta primers together with 13 Jbeta primers. Sequencing used immunoSEQ multiplex PCR; TCRdb keeps in-frame clones, though not all of them. Of about 71,000 clones detected, about two thirds appear once; the ten largest clones hold less than 9%. The specimen sequenced was PBMCs. The origin of the receptors is a man in his forties or fifties in good health and CMV-seropositive.

A single count supports this clone. This chain uses TRBV6-6 with TRBJ1-6; D is unresolved. V gave up 1 base and J gave up 8 bases, with 15 bases separating them. The CDR3 contains 16 residues. The germline V gene has CDR1 MNHNY and CDR2 SVGAGI (reference sequence). The CDR3 DNA is TGTGCCAGCAGTTACTGGAGCAACGGGGAATATTCACCCCTCCACTTT. Amino acid sequence: CASSYWSNGEYSPLHF.

The rearrangement joins TRBV4-1 to TRBJ1-4, with no clear D. The CDR3 runs 14 residues. Germline V CDR1 and CDR2: MGHRA, YSYEKL. Between the trimmed V and J ends, which lost 1 base and 3 bases, there was a span of 6 bases. As DNA, the CDR3 is TGCGCCAGCAGCCAAGTATCAGCTAATGAAAAACTGTTTTTT. It is translated as CASSQVSANEKLFF.

The V call is TRBV19, the J call TRBJ1-4, with D perhaps TRBD1 (6 bases). CDR1 LNHDA and CDR2 SQIVND come from the germline V gene (reference sequence). The CDR3 runs 15 residues. Trimming stripped 6 bases from V and 0 bases from J, with 11 bases between. The CDR3 loop reads CASRLTGATNEKLFF. CDR3 sequence (DNA): TGTGCCAGTAGGTTGACAGGTGCAACTAATGAAAAACTGTTTTTT.

This clone appeared a few times. V usage is TRBV28 and J usage is TRBJ1-1; no clear D gene. Trimming shortened V by 4 bases and J by 8 bases, and 11 bases separated the two germline ends. The CDR3 loop spans 12 amino acids. Germline V gene lookup returns CDR1 MDHEN and CDR2 SYDVKM. CDR3 nucleotide sequence: TGTGCCAGCAGTTACCTTGGGGAGGAAGCTTTCTTT. This encodes CASSYLGEEAFF.

The chain carries TRBV6-5 and TRBJ1-1; TRBD1 is a possible D gene (5 bases). The V end lost 2 bases, the J end lost 5 bases, and 9 bases lay between the germline ends. This CDR3 has 13 residues. Per the germline V gene, CDR1 is MNHEY and CDR2 is SVGAGI. CDR3 in DNA: TGTGCCAGCAGTTACCAGGGTTTGACTGAAGCTTTCTTT. It is translated as CASSYQGLTEAFF.

The chain employs TRBV5-4 and TRBJ2-3; D gene unclear. The CDR3 runs to 11 residues. Germline-derived CDR1 and CDR2 are SGHNT and YYREEE (reference sequence). V was clipped by 9 bases and J by 3 bases, with 8 bases between them. The CDR3 sequence: CATSMTDTQYF. As DNA, the CDR3 is TGTGCCACCTCTATGACAGATACGCAGTATTTT.

This rearrangement joins TRBV28 to TRBJ1-1, with D possibly matching TRBD1 (5 bases). CDR3 size: 14 residues. The germline gives CDR1 MDHEN, CDR2 SYDVKM. Trimming stripped 7 bases from V and 0 bases from J, with 12 bases between. This CDR3 is CASILGALNTEAFF. The CDR3 DNA reads as TGTGCCAGCATCCTAGGGGCGTTGAACACTGAAGCTTTCTTT.

This clone was observed a single time. The gene calls are TRBV5-6 and TRBJ1-2; 10 bases match TRBD1. Germline loops: CDR1 SGHDT, CDR2 YYEEEE. Unmatched junction bases numbered 8, after V lost 4 bases and J lost 5 bases. The CDR3 is made up of 15 amino acids. This CDR3 reads CASSETGGDRYGYTF. CDR3 nucleotide sequence: TGTGCCAGCAGCGAGACAGGGGGCGATAGGTATGGCTACACCTTC.

The genes are TRBV5-1 and TRBJ2-7; no clear D gene. Germline V gene data show CDR1 as SGHRS and CDR2 as YFSETQ. CDR3 length: 15 residues. Deletions cut 4 bases from V and 0 bases from J, with 14 bases between. CDR3 DNA: TGCGCCAGCAGCCATTTCAGCGTTTCCTCCTACGAGCAGTACTTC. Encoded protein: CASSHFSVSSYEQYF.

The CDR3 region has the DNA TGTGCCAGCAGCGTAGCGGCGGGGGATCCCTCCGGGCAGTACTTC. This codes for CASSVAAGDPSGQYF. The genes are TRBV9 and TRBJ2-7; 7 bases agree with TRBD2. The CDR3 runs 15 residues. The junction had 12 bases not matched to a gene; V was cut back by 0 bases and J by 9 bases. CDR1 and CDR2 from the germline V gene are SGDLS and YYNGEE.

The rearrangement uses TRBV7-8 and TRBJ2-1; D possibly corresponds to TRBD1 (5 bases). Trimming cost V 5 bases and J 2 bases, with 19 bases left between them. The germline V gene has CDR1 SGHVS and CDR2 FQNEAQ. The CDR3 covers 17 residues. The CDR3, as DNA: TGTGCCAGCAGCCGAACAGCATGGGGCCAACCCTACAATGAGCAGTTCTTC. This codes for CASSRTAWGQPYNEQFF.

This clone was seen a few times. The chain is built from TRBV30 and TRBJ1-1, with TRBD1 as a possible D gene (5 bases). The V gene lost 0 bases and the J gene lost 3 bases, with 11 bases spanning the gap. The germline V gene encodes CDR1 GTSNPN and CDR2 SVGIG (reference sequence). The CDR3 consists of 14 residues. The CDR3 loop reads CAWSVWGGDTEAFF. The CDR3, as DNA: TGTGCCTGGAGTGTATGGGGGGGAGACACTGAAGCTTTCTTT.

The chain has TRBV4-1 and TRBJ1-2; possible D gene TRBD1, 6 bases. In germline, CDR1 is MGHRA, CDR2 YSYEKL. The CDR3 consists of 16 residues. V was pared by 1 base and J by 0 bases, with 12 bases between. In DNA, the CDR3 is TGCGCCAGCAGCCAAGTAGGGACACCTGCTAACTATGGCTACACCTTC. It translates to CASSQVGTPANYGYTF.

The chain couples TRBV5-1 to TRBJ1-1; 7 bases are a match to TRBD1. The CDR3 sequence is 13 residues long. V shed 4 bases, J shed 4 bases, and the junction held 4 bases outside the gene matches. Germline V gene lookup returns CDR1 SGHRS and CDR2 YFSETQ. The CDR3 region is CASSPGDSTEAFF. CDR3 in DNA: TGCGCCAGCAGCCCGGGGGACAGCACTGAAGCTTTCTTT.

The rearrangement links TRBV7-2 to TRBJ1-1, with TRBD1 matching 9 bases. Per germline, CDR1 SGHTA and CDR2 FQGNSA. The CDR3 runs 14 residues. V was clipped by 5 bases and J by 3 bases; unmatched bases: 4. The CDR3 here is CASSRDRGDTEAFF. CDR3 in DNA: TGTGCCAGCAGCAGAGACAGGGGGGACACTGAAGCTTTCTTT.

J is TRBJ2-2 and V is TRBV5-6; 8 bases map to TRBD1. The CDR3 is made up of 16 amino acids. The V gene's germline CDR1 is SGHDT and CDR2 YYEEEE. V gave up 2 bases and J gave up 3 bases; unmatched junction bases: 6. The CDR3 loop is CASSLYRGADTGELFF. CDR3 nucleotides: TGTGCCAGCAGCTTATACAGGGGGGCGGACACCGGGGAGCTGTTTTTT. Full variable domain (outside the CDR3, taken from reference TRBV5-6 and TRBJ2-2): DAGVTQSPTHLIKTRGQQVTLRCSPKSGHDTVSWYQQALGQGPQFIFQYYEEEERQRGNFPDRFSGHQFPNYSSELNVNALLLGDSALYLCASSLYRGADTGELFFGEGSRLTVL.

CDR3: CASSSTTGGVYGYTF. The CDR3 coding sequence is TGCGCCAGCAGCTCGACGACAGGGGGAGTCTATGGCTACACCTTC. The V gene is TRBV5-1, the J gene TRBJ1-2; 9 bases align to TRBD1. V was clipped by 3 bases and J by 4 bases; unmatched bases: 7. This CDR3 is 15 amino acids long. CDR1 is SGHRS, CDR2 YFSETQ, per germline.

V usage is TRBV5-6 and J usage is TRBJ2-7, with 8 nucleotides matching TRBD2. There are 16 residues in the CDR3. Germline V gives CDR1 SGHDT, CDR2 YYEEEE. J was trimmed by 2 bases and V by 0 bases; bases with no gene match: 7. The CDR3 reads CASSLGSGDPPYEQYF. DNA of the CDR3: TGTGCCAGCAGCTTGGGTAGCGGGGATCCTCCCTACGAGCAGTACTTC.

In its sample, this clone was seen a few times. The CDR3 bases are TGTGCCAGCAGCGTAGCGACTGTGGTCCCAACTAATGAAAAACTGTTTTTT. Amino acid sequence: CASSVATVVPTNEKLFF. The chain has TRBV9 and TRBJ1-4; no clear D gene. V lost 0 bases and J lost 0, with 12 bases in between. CDR1 and CDR2 from the germline V gene are SGDLS and YYNGEE. This CDR3 comprises 17 residues.

The table lists this clone with a few counts. The chain links TRBV4-3 to TRBJ1-2, with 7 bases that match TRBD1. The V gene end was trimmed by 0 bases and the J gene end by 8 bases; junction bases not matched to a gene: 6. Germline values: CDR1 LGHNA, CDR2 YSLEER. The CDR3 is made up of 14 amino acids. The CDR3 region is CASSQDWDSRGYTF. CDR3 nucleotide sequence: TGCGCCAGCAGCCAAGATTGGGACAGTCGGGGCTACACCTTC.

CDR3 residues: CASSLDPGATQYF. Here the CDR3 DNA reads TGTGCCAGCAGCTTAGATCCAGGGGCTACGCAGTATTTT. The rearrangement links TRBV11-2 to TRBJ2-3, with D perhaps TRBD1 (6 bases). Germline CDR1 is SGHAT and CDR2 is FQNNGV. The CDR3 loop spans 13 amino acids. Trimming shortened V by 0 bases and J by 8 bases, and 9 bases separated the two germline ends.

The genes are TRBV9 and TRBJ1-1, with D maybe TRBD1 (6 bases). The germline V gene has CDR1 SGDLS and CDR2 YYNGEE. This CDR3 is 15 amino acids long. V lost 4 bases and J lost 1, with 14 bases in between. This chain's CDR3 is CASSSEDRRNTEAFF. CDR3 bases: TGTGCCAGCAGCTCAGAGGACAGACGGAACACTGAAGCTTTCTTT.

This chain connects TRBV6-6 to TRBJ1-5; 10 positions agree with TRBD1. The V gene's germline CDR1 is MNHNY and CDR2 SVGAGI (reference sequence). The CDR3 consists of 14 residues. The J segment lost 5 bases and the V segment lost 6 bases, leaving 4 bases of the junction unmatched. DNA of the CDR3: TGTGCCAGCAGCCGGGGACAGGGGCATCAGCCCCAGCATTTT. Translated, it gives CASSRGQGHQPQHF.

The rearrangement joins TRBV11-2 to TRBJ2-2; perhaps TRBD2 as D (6 bases). The CDR3 loop spans 16 amino acids. Per germline, CDR1 SGHAT and CDR2 FQNNGV. The V end lost 1 base, the J end lost 4 bases, and 13 bases lay between the germline ends. DNA of the CDR3: TGTGCCAGCAGCTTAGTTTTTAGGGAGGCCACCGGGGAGCTGTTTTTT. Protein: CASSLVFREATGELFF.

This clone turned up a few times. The rearrangement links TRBV30 to TRBJ2-1, with D unresolved. CDR3 length equals 15 residues. The V end was cut by 0 bases, the J end by 4 bases, with 13 bases between. Germline CDR1 reads GTSNPN; CDR2 reads SVGIG (reference sequence). The CDR3 DNA reads TGTGCCTGGAGTGTACAACGCAGGCCGTACAATGAGCAGTTCTTC. It translates to CAWSVQRRPYNEQFF.

This chain connects TRBV5-1 to TRBJ2-7; 7 bases are a match to TRBD2. Germline CDR1 reads SGHRS; CDR2 reads YFSETQ. V shed 0 bases and J 0 bases; nucleotides not matched to a gene: 6. This CDR3 region has 16 residues. In DNA form, the CDR3 reads TGCGCCAGCAGCTTGGGCACTAGCGTTATCTCCTACGAGCAGTACTTC. This translates into CASSLGTSVISYEQYF.

This clone appeared a few times. This rearrangement joins TRBV2 to TRBJ1-5; tentative D call: TRBD1 (5 bases). Germline V lookup: CDR1 SNHLY, CDR2 FYNNEI. The ends were cut back, 0 bases at V and 1 base at J, with 7 bases in the middle. The CDR3 contains 15 residues. The CDR3 sequence: CASSEAGGSNQPQHF. DNA of the CDR3: TGTGCCAGCAGTGAAGCGGGGGGGAGCAATCAGCCCCAGCATTTT.

This sequence joins TRBV19 and TRBJ1-1, with 7 bases that match TRBD1. V was clipped by 5 bases and J by 1 base; unmatched bases: 4. The CDR3 has 14 residues. The V gene's germline CDR1 is LNHDA and CDR2 SQIVND (reference sequence). The CDR3: CASSGNRGNTEAFF. The CDR3 DNA is TGTGCCAGTAGTGGTAACAGGGGGAACACTGAAGCTTTCTTT.

This chain links TRBV27 with TRBJ2-7; 13 bases align to TRBD2. The CDR3 totals 16 residues. V lost 8 bases and J lost 3; bases outside the gene matches: 10. Germline CDR1 is MNHEY and CDR2 is SMNVEV (reference sequence). CDR3 bases: TGTGCCAGCTCCCCGACGGGGACTAGCGGGATCTACGAGCAGTACTTC. Amino acid sequence: CASSPTGTSGIYEQYF.

V and J are TRBV5-1 and TRBJ2-1, with D possibly matching TRBD1 (5 bases). V gave up 0 bases and J gave up 9 bases, with 16 bases separating them. CDR1 is SGHRS and CDR2 is YFSETQ in the germline V gene. The CDR3 extends over 15 amino acids. CDR3: CASSLGTVPTGEQFF. CDR3 in DNA: TGCGCCAGCAGCTTGGGAACAGTGCCCACAGGTGAGCAGTTCTTC.